This T cell receptor beta chain was profiled in a study of T-cell reconstitution after alpha-beta-depleted transplantation in children. General study results and limits: Counts and diversity of T cells one year after transplant came mostly from newly produced T cells.

As concerns this clonotype: No antigen is known for it.

The CDR3 totals 16 residues. Germline V gene lookup returns CDR1 MNHNS and CDR2 SASEGT. V lost 5 bases, J lost 3 bases, and 11 bases stayed unmatched. Library preparation (for TCRbeta) was performed with unique molecular identifiers. TCRdb reanalysed the PCR reads using MiXCR and keeps one entry per CDR3 protein. The sample has some 300,000 distinct CDR3 sequences; roughly 7.8% are singletons. Sequenced here: peripheral blood, sampled 360 days after TCRalphabeta/CD19-depleted stem cell transplant. This clonotype originated in a female patient aged 2 to 10 who had a stem cell transplant for Fanconi anemia, so the T cells may come from the graft donor. The chain couples TRBV6-1 to TRBJ2-5; 8 bases fit TRBD1. The CDR3 is CASSRGAGGPKETQYF. The CDR3 region has the DNA TGTGCCAGCAGTAGGGGAGCAGGGGGCCCGAAAGAGACCCAGTACTTC.